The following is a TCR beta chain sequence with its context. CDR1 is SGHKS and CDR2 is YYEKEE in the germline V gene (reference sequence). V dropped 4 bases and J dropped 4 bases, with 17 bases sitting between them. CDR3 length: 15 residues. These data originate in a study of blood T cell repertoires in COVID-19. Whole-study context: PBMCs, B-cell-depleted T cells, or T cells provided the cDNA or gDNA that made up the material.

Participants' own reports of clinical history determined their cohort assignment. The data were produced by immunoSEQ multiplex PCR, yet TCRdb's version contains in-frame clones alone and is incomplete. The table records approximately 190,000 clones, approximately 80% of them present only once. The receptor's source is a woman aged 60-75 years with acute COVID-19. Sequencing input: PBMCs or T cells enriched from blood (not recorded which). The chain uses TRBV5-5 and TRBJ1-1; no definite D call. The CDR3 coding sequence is TGTGCCAGCAGCGACATACACTTACGTGGCACTGAAGCTTTCTTT. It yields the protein CASSDIHLRGTEAFF.